This entry is about one TCR beta chain. Its antigen is currently unknown. Memory CD4+ cells were defined as CD4+CD45RO+CD25-. Overall study results and limits: Greatest tumor Treg TCR overlap was with tumor naive CD4+ cells. The larger-cohort validation was restricted to a single TCR beta V-J rearrangement rather than whole repertoires.

After constant-region reverse-primer amplification, full-length variable regions underwent semi-nested PCR with Nested Universal Primer A. One entry per CDR3 protein results from TCRdb running MiXCR on the 5' RACE reads. The sample contains 7,200 or so distinct CDR3 sequences, roughly 40% of which appear only once. The receptor was isolated from a female donor with breast cancer. Sequences were obtained from memory CD4+ T cells sorted from blood. As to subset: memory CD4+ T cells, CD4+CD45RO+CD25-.

The CDR3 DNA follows: TGCGCCAGCAGCCTCGGTATTCAGACTTACACAGATACGCAGTATTTT. It is translated as CASSLGIQTYTDTQYF. The rearrangement joins TRBV5-1 to TRBJ2-3; unclear D gene. Trimming took 4 bases from V and 2 from J, leaving 17 bases between them. The length of the CDR3 is 16 residues. CDR1 and CDR2 (germline): SGHRS, YFSETQ. Full variable domain (missing parts from reference TRBV5-1 and TRBJ2-3): KAGVTQTPRYLIKTRGQQVTLSCSPISGHRSVSWYQQTPGQGLQFLFEYFSETQRNKGNFPGRFSGRQFSNSRSEMNVSTLELGDSALYLCASSLGIQTYTDTQYFGPGTRLTVL.